These 17 T cell receptor beta chains were all obtained from the same sample, sequenced in a study of tumor-infiltrating lymphocytes in primary liver carcinoma. The study extracted blood RNA from unsorted whole blood and also extracted germline DNA. The authors made TCR beta cDNA from roughly 480 ng total RNA with a constant-region primer. Three rounds of nested multiplex PCR with slightly modified ARM-PCR produced TCR beta libraries. Running 10 cycles apiece, the first two PCR rounds relied on TRBV1-TRBV30 forward primers together with a C-beta reverse primer. TCRdb reprocessed the multiplex PCR reads via MiXCR and lists one record per CDR3 protein. The sample yields fewer than 400,000 distinct CDR3 sequences, around three fifths seen once. Sequenced sample: peripheral blood. These receptors all stem from a man aged 40-50 years with primary liver carcinoma and hepatitis B virus infection.

For this clonotype: A read error may explain this, as a much larger clone is one base away. The chain couples TRBV29-1 to TRBJ2-5, with D tentatively TRBD2 (5 bases). The V gene's germline CDR1 is SQVTM and CDR2 ANQGSEA. CDR3 length equals 12 residues. With 7 bases removed from V and 5 bases from J, the gap between germline ends came to 14 bases. For the CDR3, the DNA is TGCAGCGCCATGGTGAGGGTGGAGACCCAGTACTTC. As protein: CSAMVRVETQYF.

Turning to this clonotype: A junction boundary mismatches the germline segment, possibly from a read error. The gene calls are TRBV11-3 and TRBJ2-1, with D maybe TRBD1 (5 bases). There are 15 residues in the CDR3. The germline gives CDR1 SGHNT, CDR2 YENEEA. The CDR3 region is CANSLAGQGLNEQFF. CDR3 in DNA: TGTGCCAACAGCTTAGCCGGTCAGGGTCTCAATGAGCAGTTCTTC.

This clonotype was seen only a few times. This sequence may be a read error, since a much larger clone differs from it by one base. The gene calls are TRBV12-3 or TRBV12-4 and TRBJ2-1, with D unclear. The CDR3 length is 12 residues. V lost 2 bases to trimming and J lost 9 bases, with 8 bases between them. The CDR3 region is CASSLMGFEQFF. CDR3 DNA: TGTGCCAGCAGTTTAATGGGATTTGAGCAGTTCTTC.

Concerning this clonotype itself: The missing conserved phenylalanine or tryptophan at the end of this CDR3 makes a read error likely. The V call is TRBV4-3, the J call TRBJ2-1; TRBD2 agrees at 11 bases. CDR3 length equals 22 residues. In germline, CDR1 is LGHNA, CDR2 YSLEER. The CDR3 loop reads CASSHLVGGGLAVSQSYNEQFS. In DNA, the CDR3 is TGTGCCAGCAGCCATCTCGTGGGGGGGGGACTAGCGGTGTCCCAGAGCTACAATGAGCAGTTCTCC.

V and J are TRBV5-4 and TRBJ2-5; D unresolved. The V gene lost 3 bases and the J gene lost 5 bases, with 14 bases spanning the gap. The CDR3 loop spans 14 amino acids. Germline V gives CDR1 SGHNT, CDR2 YYREEE (reference sequence). The CDR3 loop reads CASSSAHVGETQYF. The CDR3 DNA reads TGTGCCAGCAGCTCAGCACACGTGGGGGAGACCCAGTACTTC. Together with reference TRBV5-4 and TRBJ2-5, the CDR3 gives the full variable domain: ETGVTQSPTHLIKTRGQQVTLRCSSQSGHNTVSWYQQALGQGPQFIFQYYREEENGRGNFPPRFSGLQFPNYSSELNVNALELDDSALYLCASSSAHVGETQYFGPGTRLLVL.

The CDR3 bases are TGTGCCATCATCGAAGAGGCGCAGGGCGAGCAGTACTTC. Translating gives CAIIEEAQGEQYF. The chain is built from TRBV6-1 and TRBJ2-7; tentative D call: TRBD1 (5 bases). V was pared by 10 bases and J by 6 bases, with 19 bases between. Germline V lookup: CDR1 MNHNS, CDR2 SASEGT. The CDR3 covers 13 residues.

Comments on this clonotype: The conserved final phenylalanine or tryptophan is absent from the CDR3, which likely points to a read error. V and J are TRBV11-2 and TRBJ2-1; D might be TRBD1 (5 bases). The CDR3 extends over 18 amino acids. The germline CDR1 and CDR2 sequences are SGHAT and FQNNGV. The CDR3 nucleotides read TGTGCTAGCAGCTTAGACTGGAGTGGGGCCGATTACTACAATGAGCAGTTCTTG. This encodes CASSLDWSGADYYNEQFL.

A remark on this clonotype: One junction end does not reproduce the germline sequence, and a read error may be involved. V gene TRBV11-2 combines with J gene TRBJ2-6; a weak D match, TRBD1 (8 bases). Germline loops: CDR1 SGHAT, CDR2 FQNNGV. This CDR3 has 20 residues. The DNA for the CDR3 is TGTGTCAGCAGCGTCGAGGTAGAGCGGGACAGGTACCCGGGGGTCAACGTCCTGACTTTC. Translating gives CVSSVEVERDRYPGVNVLTF. The complete variable domain, with remaining parts taken from reference TRBV11-2 and TRBJ2-6, reads EAGVAQSPRYKIIEKRQSVAFWCNPISGHATLYWYQQILGQGPKLLIQFQNNGVVDDSQLPKDRFSAERLKGVDSTLKIQPAKLEDSAVYLCVSSVEVERDRYPGVNVLTFGAGSRLTVL.

Comment on this clonotype: A much larger clone lies a single base off, so this may be a read error. The V call is TRBV4-1, the J call TRBJ2-1; tentative D call: TRBD2 (6 bases). The germline V gene has CDR1 MGHRA and CDR2 YSYEKL. The CDR3 consists of 14 residues. This CDR3 reads CATSQGGGIDEQFF. The CDR3 DNA sequence: TGCGCCACCAGCCAAGGAGGAGGGATCGATGAGCAGTTCTTC.

As regards this clonotype: Relative to the germline gene, one junction end is altered; a read error may explain this. Here the CDR3 reads CASNPDGYSNQPQHF. The CDR3, as DNA: TGTGCCAGCAATCCTGACGGATATAGCAATCAACCCCAGCATTTT. The rearrangement uses TRBV11-2 and TRBJ1-5; no reliable D call. The CDR3 contains 15 residues. The germline V gene has CDR1 SGHAT and CDR2 FQNNGV. Supplemented by reference TRBV11-2 and TRBJ1-5, the full variable domain reads EAGVAQSPRYKIIEKRQSVAFWCNPISGHATLYWYQQILGQGPKLLIQFQNNGVVDDSQLPKDRFSAERLKGVDSTLKIQPAKLEDSAVYLCASNPDGYSNQPQHFGDGTRLSIL.

Of note for this clonotype: Just one base apart from a much larger clone, this may be a read error. The chain employs TRBV6-5 and TRBJ2-7; 11 positions match TRBD2. The CDR3 runs 15 residues. The V gene's germline CDR1 is MNHEY and CDR2 SVGAGI. CDR3 nucleotide sequence: TGTACCAGCAGTCAGACTAGCGGGGACTTTTACGAGCAGTACTTC. Its translation: CTSSQTSGDFYEQYF.

A note on this clonotype: Since a much larger clone is just one base distant, this may be a read error. The V gene is TRBV6-2 or TRBV6-3, the J gene TRBJ1-4; TRBD1 agrees at 9 bases. The CDR3 is 20 amino acids. CDR1 is MNHEY and CDR2 is SVGEGT in the germline V gene. V shed 0 bases and J 4 bases; nucleotides not matched to a gene: 15. This CDR3 is CASSYSIGDRAFRFNEKLFF. CDR3 DNA sequence: TGTGCCAGCAGTTACTCGATAGGGGACAGGGCCTTTCGCTTTAATGAAAAACTGTTTTTT.

A word on this clonotype: This may come from a read error, since a much larger clone is one base off. V gene TRBV10-3 combines with J gene TRBJ2-7; 8 nucleotides agree with TRBD2. Per germline, CDR1 ENHRY and CDR2 SYGVKD. CDR3 size: 15 residues. The CDR3 nucleotides read TGTGCCGTCAGTGATCGGGGAGCGGGAGTAGACGAGCAGTACTTC. Residues: CAVSDRGAGVDEQYF.

The genes are TRBV6-5 and TRBJ1-5; D is possibly TRBD2 (5 bases). TRBJ2-3 explains the end of the DNA better; the J call may be wrong. There are 16 residues in the CDR3. From germline, CDR1 is MNHEY and CDR2 SVGAGI. The CDR3 reads CASSRIKDCLNQPQYF. CDR3 nucleotides: TGTGCCAGCAGTAGAATCAAGGACTGCCTTAATCAGCCCCAGTATTTT.

Many counts were recorded for this clonotype. J is TRBJ2-2 and V is TRBV5-6; D might be TRBD1 (7 bases). V was cut by 3 bases and J by 4 bases, with 22 bases left in between. Germline V gene sequence: CDR1 SGHDT, CDR2 YYEEEE. The CDR3 is 18 amino acids. The CDR3 sequence: CASSSGGTVDPLTGELFF. The CDR3 bases are TGTGCCAGCAGCTCCGGAGGGACAGTCGATCCCCTCACCGGGGAGCTGTTTTTT.

This clonotype came up many times. This sequence joins TRBV6-2 or TRBV6-3 and TRBJ2-1, with 8 bases that match TRBD2. The CDR3 length is 14 residues. Germline CDR1 MNHEY, CDR2 SVGEGT. Germline trimming cut 6 bases from V and 6 bases from J; bases unmatched to any gene: 7. Here the CDR3 reads CASSSGLVGNEQFF. The CDR3 nucleotides read TGTGCCAGCAGCTCGGGACTAGTTGGCAATGAGCAGTTCTTC.

This chain joins TRBV28 and TRBJ2-5; D remains unclear. Trimming shortened V by 5 bases and J by 3 bases, and 13 bases separated the two germline ends. CDR1 and CDR2 (germline): MDHEN, SYDVKM. This CDR3 has 14 amino acids. The CDR3 DNA reads as TGTGCCAGCAGTCCAGTTGACAAGGAAGAGACCCAGTACTTC. Translation: CASSPVDKEETQYF.